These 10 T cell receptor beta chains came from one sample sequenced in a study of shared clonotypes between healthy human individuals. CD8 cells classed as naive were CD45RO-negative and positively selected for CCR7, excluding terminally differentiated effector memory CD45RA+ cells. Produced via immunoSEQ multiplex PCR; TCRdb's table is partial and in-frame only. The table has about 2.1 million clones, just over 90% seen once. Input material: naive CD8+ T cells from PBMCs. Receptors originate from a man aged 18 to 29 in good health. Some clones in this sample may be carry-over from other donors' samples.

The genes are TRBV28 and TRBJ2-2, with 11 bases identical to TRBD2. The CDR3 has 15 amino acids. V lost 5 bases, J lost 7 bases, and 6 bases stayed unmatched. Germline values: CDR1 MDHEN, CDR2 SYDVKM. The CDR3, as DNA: TGTGCCAGCAGTCTTAGCGGGAGGGCCCACGGGGAGCTGTTTTTT. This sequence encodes CASSLSGRAHGELFF.

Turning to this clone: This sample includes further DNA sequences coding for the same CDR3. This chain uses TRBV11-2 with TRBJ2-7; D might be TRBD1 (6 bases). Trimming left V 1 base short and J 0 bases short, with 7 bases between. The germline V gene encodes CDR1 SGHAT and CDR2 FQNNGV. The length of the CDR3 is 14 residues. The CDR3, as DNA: TGTGCCAGCAGCTTAGTGGGGGCCTCCTACGAGCAGTACTTC. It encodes CASSLVGASYEQYF.

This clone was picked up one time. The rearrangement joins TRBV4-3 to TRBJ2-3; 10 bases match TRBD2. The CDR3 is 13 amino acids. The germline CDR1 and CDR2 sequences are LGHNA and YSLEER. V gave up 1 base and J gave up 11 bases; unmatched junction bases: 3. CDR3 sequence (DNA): TGCGCCAGCAGCCAAGGGGTAGCGGGAGGGCAGTATTTT. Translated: CASSQGVAGGQYF.

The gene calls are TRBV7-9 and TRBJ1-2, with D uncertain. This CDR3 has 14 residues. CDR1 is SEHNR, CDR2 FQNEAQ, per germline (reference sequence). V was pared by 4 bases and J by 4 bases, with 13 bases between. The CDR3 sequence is CASSSPPDLYGYTF. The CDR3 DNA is TGTGCCAGCAGCTCCCCCCCGGACCTCTATGGCTACACCTTC.

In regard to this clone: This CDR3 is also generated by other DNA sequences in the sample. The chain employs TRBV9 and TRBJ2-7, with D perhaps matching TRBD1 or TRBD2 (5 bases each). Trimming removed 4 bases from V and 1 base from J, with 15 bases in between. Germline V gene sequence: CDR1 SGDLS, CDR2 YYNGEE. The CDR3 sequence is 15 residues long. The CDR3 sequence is CASSPTGTGSYEQYF. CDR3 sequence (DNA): TGTGCCAGCAGCCCAACCGGGACGGGGTCCTACGAGCAGTACTTC.

This CDR3 reads CASSLAGRLNEQFF. Here the CDR3 DNA reads TGTGCCAGCAGCTTGGCCGGTCGGTTGAATGAGCAGTTCTTC. This rearrangement joins TRBV5-5 to TRBJ2-1, with D uncertain. This CDR3 contains 14 residues. CDR1 is SGHKS and CDR2 is YYEKEE in the germline V gene (reference sequence). V lost 0 bases and J lost 7, with 11 bases in between.

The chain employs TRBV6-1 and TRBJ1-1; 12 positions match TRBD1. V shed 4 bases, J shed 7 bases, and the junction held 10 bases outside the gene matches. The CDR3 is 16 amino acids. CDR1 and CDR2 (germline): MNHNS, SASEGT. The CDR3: CASSAGTGGAPDEAFF. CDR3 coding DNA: TGTGCCAGCAGTGCGGGGACAGGGGGCGCCCCCGATGAAGCTTTCTTT.

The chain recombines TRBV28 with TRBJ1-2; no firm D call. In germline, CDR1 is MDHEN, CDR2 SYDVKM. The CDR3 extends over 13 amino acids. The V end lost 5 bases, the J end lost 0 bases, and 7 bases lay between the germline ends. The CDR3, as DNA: TGTGCCAGCAGTCCCCAGACTAACTATGGCTACACCTTC. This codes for CASSPQTNYGYTF.

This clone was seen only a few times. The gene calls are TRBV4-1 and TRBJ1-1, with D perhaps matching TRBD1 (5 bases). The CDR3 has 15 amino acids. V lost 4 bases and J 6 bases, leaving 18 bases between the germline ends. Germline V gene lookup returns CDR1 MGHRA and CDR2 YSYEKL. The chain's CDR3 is CASSPGPLGVAEAFF. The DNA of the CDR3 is TGCGCCAGCAGCCCGGGACCGTTGGGCGTCGCTGAAGCTTTCTTT.

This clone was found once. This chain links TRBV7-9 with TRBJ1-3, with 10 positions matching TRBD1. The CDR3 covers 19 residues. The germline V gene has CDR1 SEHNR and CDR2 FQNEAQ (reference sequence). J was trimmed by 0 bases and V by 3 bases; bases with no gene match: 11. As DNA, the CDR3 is TGTGCCAGCAGCTTGCTGGGACAGGGGTCCCGATTCTCTGGAAACACCATATATTTT. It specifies CASSLLGQGSRFSGNTIYF.